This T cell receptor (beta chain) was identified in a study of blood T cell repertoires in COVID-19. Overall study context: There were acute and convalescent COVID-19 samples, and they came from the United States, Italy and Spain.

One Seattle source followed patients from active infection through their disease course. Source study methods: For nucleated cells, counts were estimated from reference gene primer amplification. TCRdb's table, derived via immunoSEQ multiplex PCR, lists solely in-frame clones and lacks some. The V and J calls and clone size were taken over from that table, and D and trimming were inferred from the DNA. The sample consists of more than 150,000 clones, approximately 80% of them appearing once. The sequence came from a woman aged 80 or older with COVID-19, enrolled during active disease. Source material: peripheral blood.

CDR3 sequence reads: CASSLQDSQETQYF. The CDR3 nucleotides are TGCGCCAGCAGCTTACAGGACAGCCAAGAGACCCAGTACTTC. The rearrangement joins TRBV5-1 to TRBJ2-5, with D tentatively TRBD1 (6 bases). CDR3 length: 14 residues. V lost 2 bases to trimming and J lost 1 base, with 9 bases between them. The germline V gene has CDR1 SGHRS and CDR2 YFSETQ.